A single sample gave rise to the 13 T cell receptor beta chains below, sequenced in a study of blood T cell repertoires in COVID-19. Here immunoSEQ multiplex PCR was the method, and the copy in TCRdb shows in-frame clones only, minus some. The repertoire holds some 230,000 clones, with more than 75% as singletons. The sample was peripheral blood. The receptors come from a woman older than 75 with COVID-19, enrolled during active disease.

The CDR3: CASSKGRTGILPNYGYTF. The CDR3, as DNA: TGTGCCAGCAGCAAAGGGCGGACAGGGATACTCCCTAACTATGGCTACACCTTC. This chain links TRBV21-1 with TRBJ1-2; the D call TRBD1 from the table was never checked on the DNA. TRBV21-1 is labeled a pseudogene. The CDR3 length is 18 residues.

Here the CDR3 DNA reads TGTGCCAGCAGCATAGGGGACAGCCTTAATTCACCCCTCCACTTT. It yields the protein CASSIGDSLNSPLHF. The V call is TRBV3-1 (or the pseudogene TRBV3-2), the J call TRBJ1-6; TRBD1 matches 7 bases. Germline CDR1 LGHDT, CDR2 YNNKEL (reference sequence). CDR3 length: 15 amino acids. The V gene end was trimmed by 5 bases and the J gene end by 6 bases; junction bases not matched to a gene: 7.

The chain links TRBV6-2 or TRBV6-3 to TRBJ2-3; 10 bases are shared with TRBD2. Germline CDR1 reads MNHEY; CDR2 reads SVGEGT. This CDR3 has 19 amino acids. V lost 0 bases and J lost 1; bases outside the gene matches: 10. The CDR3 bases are TGTGCCAGCAGTTACTCACCGGGACTAGCGTTCCGAGGCACAGATACGCAGTATTTT. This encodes CASSYSPGLAFRGTDTQYF.

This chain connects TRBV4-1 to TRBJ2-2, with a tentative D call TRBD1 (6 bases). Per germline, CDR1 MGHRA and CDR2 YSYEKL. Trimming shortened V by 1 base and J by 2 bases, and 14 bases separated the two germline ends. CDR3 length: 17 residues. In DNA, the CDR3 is TGCGCCAGCAGCCAAGTAAGCTACAGGGCTAACACCGGGGAGCTGTTTTTT. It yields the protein CASSQVSYRANTGELFF.

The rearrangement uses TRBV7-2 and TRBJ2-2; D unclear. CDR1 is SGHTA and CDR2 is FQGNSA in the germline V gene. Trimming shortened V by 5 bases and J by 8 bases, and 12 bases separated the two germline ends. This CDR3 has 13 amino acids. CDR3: CASSPTLTGELFF. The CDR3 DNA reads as TGTGCCAGCAGCCCGACCCTGACTGGGGAGCTGTTTTTT.

The CDR3 DNA follows: TGTGCCAGCAGCCCCCGCGGGAGGAACACCGGGGAGCTGTTTTTT. This translates into CASSPRGRNTGELFF. This chain links TRBV11-3 with TRBJ2-2; TRBD2 agrees at 7 bases. The CDR3 sequence is 15 residues long. Trimming removed 5 bases from V and 1 base from J; junction bases left unmatched: 4. Germline V gives CDR1 SGHNT, CDR2 YENEEA.

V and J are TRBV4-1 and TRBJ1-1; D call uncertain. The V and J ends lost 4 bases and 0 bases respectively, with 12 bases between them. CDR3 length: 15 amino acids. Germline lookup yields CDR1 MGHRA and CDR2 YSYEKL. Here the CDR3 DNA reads TGCGCCAGCAGCCTTACCCGGTCTATGAACACTGAAGCTTTCTTT. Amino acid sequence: CASSLTRSMNTEAFF.

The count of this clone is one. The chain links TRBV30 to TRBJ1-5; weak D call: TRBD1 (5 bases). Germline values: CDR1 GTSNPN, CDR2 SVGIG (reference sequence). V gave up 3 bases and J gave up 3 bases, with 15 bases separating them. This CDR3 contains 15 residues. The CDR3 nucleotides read TGTGCCTGGAGCAATCAGGGTTTTTACAATCAGCCCCAGCATTTT. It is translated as CAWSNQGFYNQPQHF.

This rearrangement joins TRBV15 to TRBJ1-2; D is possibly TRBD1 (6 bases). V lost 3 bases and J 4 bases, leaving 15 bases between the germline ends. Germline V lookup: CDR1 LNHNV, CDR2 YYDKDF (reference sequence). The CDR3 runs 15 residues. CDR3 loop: CATSSRLQGLYGYTF. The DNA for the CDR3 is TGTGCCACCAGCAGCCGTTTACAGGGCCTCTATGGCTACACCTTC. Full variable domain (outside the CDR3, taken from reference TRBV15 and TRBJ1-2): DAMVIQNPRYQVTQFGKPVTLSCSQTLNHNVMYWYQQKSSQAPKLLFHYYDKDFNNEADTPDNFQSRRPNTSFCFLDIRSPGLGDTAMYLCATSSRLQGLYGYTFGSGTRLTVV.

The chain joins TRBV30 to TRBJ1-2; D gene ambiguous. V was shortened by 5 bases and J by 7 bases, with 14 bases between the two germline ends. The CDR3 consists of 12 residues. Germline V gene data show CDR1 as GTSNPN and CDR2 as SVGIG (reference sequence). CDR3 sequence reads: CAWERRGSGYTF. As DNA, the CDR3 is TGTGCCTGGGAAAGGAGAGGTTCTGGCTACACCTTC.

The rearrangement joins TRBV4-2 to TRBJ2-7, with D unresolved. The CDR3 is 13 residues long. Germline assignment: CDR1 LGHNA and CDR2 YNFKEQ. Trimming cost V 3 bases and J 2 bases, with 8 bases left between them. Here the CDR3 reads CASSHPLTYEQYF. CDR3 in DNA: TGTGCCAGCAGCCATCCACTCACCTACGAGCAGTACTTC.

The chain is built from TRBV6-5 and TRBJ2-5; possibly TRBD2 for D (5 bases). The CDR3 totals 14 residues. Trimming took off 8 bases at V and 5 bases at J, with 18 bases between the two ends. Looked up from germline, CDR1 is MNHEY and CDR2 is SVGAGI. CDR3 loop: CASALMTGWETQYF. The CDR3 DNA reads TGTGCCAGCGCCCTGATGACGGGGTGGGAGACCCAGTACTTC.

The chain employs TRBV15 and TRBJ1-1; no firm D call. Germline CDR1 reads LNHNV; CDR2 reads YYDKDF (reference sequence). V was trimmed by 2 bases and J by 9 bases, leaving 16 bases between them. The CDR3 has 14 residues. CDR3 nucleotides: TGTGCCACCAGCAGATCCCAACTATCCCCTCAAGCTTTCTTT. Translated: CATSRSQLSPQAFF.